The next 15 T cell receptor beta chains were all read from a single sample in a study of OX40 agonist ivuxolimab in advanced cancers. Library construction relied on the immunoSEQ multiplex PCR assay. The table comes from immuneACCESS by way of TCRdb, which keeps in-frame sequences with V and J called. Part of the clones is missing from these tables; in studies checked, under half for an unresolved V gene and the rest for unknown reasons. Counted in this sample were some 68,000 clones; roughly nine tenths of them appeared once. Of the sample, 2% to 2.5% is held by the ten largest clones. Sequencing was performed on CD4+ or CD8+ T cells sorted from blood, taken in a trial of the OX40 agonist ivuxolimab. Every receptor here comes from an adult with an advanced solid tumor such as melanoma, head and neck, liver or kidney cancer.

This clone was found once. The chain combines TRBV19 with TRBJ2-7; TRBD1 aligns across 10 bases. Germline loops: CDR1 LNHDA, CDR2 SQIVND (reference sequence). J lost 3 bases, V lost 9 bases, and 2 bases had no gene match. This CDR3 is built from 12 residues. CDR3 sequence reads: CASRDRGYEQYF. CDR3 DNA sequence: TGTGCCAGCCGGGACAGGGGCTACGAGCAGTACTTC.

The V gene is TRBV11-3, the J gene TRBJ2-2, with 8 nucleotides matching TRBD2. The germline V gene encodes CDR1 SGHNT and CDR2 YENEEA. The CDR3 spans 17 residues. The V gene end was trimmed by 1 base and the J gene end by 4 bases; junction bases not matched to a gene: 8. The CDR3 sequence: CASSLGGKRGSTGELFF. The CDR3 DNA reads TGTGCCAGCAGCTTAGGGGGAAAGCGGGGGAGCACCGGGGAGCTGTTTTTT.

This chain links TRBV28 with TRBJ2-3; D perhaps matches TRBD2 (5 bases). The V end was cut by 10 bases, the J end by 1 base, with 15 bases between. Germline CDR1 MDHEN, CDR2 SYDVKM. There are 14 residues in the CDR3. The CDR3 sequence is CATKGGIGTDTQYF. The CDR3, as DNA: TGTGCCACCAAAGGAGGAATTGGCACAGATACGCAGTATTTT.

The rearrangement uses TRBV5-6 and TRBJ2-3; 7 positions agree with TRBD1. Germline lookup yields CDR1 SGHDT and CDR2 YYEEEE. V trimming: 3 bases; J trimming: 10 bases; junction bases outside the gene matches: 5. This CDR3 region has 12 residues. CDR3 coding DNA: TGTGCCAGCAGCTCGAACAGGGGAGCGCAGTATTTT. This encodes CASSSNRGAQYF.

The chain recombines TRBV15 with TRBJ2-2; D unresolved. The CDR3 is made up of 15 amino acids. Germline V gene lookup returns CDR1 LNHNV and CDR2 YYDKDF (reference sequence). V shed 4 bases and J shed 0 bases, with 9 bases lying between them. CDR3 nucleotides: TGTGCCACCAGCACCGGCCGTACGAACACCGGGGAGCTGTTTTTT. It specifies CATSTGRTNTGELFF.

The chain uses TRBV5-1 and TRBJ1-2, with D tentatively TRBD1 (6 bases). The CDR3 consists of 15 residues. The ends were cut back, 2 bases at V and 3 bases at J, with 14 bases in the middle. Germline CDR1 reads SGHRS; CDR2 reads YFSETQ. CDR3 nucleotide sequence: TGCGCCAGCAGCTTAAACCCCAAGGGGGACTATGGCTACACCTTC. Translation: CASSLNPKGDYGYTF. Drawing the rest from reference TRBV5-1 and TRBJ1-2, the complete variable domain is KAGVTQTPRYLIKTRGQQVTLSCSPISGHRSVSWYQQTPGQGLQFLFEYFSETQRNKGNFPGRFSGRQFSNSRSEMNVSTLELGDSALYLCASSLNPKGDYGYTFGSGTRLTVV.

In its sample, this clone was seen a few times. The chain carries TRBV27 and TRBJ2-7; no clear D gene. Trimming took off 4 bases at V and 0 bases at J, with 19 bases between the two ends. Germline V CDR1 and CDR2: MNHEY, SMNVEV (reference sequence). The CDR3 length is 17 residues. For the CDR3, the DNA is TGTGCCAGCAGTTCGGCCTATCGGACGGAGAGCTCCTACGAGCAGTACTTC. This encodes CASSSAYRTESSYEQYF.

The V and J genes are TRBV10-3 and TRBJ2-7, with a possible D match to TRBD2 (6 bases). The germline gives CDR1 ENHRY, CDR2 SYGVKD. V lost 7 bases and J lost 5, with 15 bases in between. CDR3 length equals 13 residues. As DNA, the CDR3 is TGTGCCATCACGGCGGGACCTGGGGACGAGCAGTACTTC. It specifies CAITAGPGDEQYF.

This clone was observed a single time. CDR3 loop: CASSKRSSYEQYF. DNA for the CDR3: TGTGCCAGCAGCAAACGAAGCTCCTACGAGCAGTACTTC. This chain links TRBV5-5 with TRBJ2-7; D ambiguous. This CDR3 is 13 amino acids long. Germline lookup yields CDR1 SGHKS and CDR2 YYEKEE (reference sequence). The V and J ends lost 4 bases and 0 bases respectively, with 8 bases between them.

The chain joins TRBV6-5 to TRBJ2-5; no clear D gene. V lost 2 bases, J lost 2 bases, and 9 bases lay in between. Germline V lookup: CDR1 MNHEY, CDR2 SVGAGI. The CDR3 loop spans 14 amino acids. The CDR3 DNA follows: TGTGCCAGCAGTTACGGGCCTCATCAAGAGACCCAGTACTTC. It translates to CASSYGPHQETQYF.

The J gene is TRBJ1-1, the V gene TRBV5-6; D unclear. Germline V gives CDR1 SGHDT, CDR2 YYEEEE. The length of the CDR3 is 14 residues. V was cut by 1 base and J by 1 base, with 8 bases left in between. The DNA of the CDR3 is TGTGCCAGCAGCTTGAGCCTCCAGAACACTGAAGCTTTCTTT. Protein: CASSLSLQNTEAFF.

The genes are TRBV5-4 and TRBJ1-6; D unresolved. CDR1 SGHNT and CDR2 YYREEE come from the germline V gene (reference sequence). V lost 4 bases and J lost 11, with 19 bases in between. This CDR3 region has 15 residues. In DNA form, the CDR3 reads TGTGCCAGCAGCCTGGGAAGGGAAGCTTTAACACCCCTCCACTTT. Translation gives CASSLGREALTPLHF.

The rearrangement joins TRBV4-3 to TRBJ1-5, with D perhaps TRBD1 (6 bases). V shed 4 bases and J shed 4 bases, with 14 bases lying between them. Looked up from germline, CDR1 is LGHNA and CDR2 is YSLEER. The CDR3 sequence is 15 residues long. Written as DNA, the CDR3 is TGCGCCAGCAGCCGGTCTGCGGGGGCAAATCAGCCCCAGCATTTT. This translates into CASSRSAGANQPQHF.

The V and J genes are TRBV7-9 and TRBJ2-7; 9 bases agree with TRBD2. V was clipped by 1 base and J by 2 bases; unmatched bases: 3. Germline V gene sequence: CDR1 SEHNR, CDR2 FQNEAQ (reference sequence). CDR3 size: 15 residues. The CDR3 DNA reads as TGTGCCAGCAGCTTAGGGGCGGGAGGGGCCTACGAGCAGTACTTC. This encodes CASSLGAGGAYEQYF.

The CDR3 is CSVVDREGEQFF. In DNA, the CDR3 is TGCAGCGTTGTCGACAGGGAGGGGGAGCAGTTCTTC. This chain joins TRBV29-1 and TRBJ2-1; D may correspond to TRBD1 or TRBD2 (7 bases each). CDR1 and CDR2 (germline): SQVTM, ANQGSEA. The CDR3 loop spans 12 amino acids. V was clipped by 4 bases and J by 10 bases, with 14 bases between them.